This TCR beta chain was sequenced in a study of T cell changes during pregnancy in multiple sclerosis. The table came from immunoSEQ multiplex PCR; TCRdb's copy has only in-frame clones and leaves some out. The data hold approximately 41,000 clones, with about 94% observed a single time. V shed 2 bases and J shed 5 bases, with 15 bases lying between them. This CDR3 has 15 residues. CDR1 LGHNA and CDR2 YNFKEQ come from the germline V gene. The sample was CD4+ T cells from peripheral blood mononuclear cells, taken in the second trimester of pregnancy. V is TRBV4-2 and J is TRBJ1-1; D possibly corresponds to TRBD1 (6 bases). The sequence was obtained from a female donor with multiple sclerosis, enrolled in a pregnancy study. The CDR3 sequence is CASSQPEGGATEAFF. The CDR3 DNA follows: TGTGCCAGCAGCCAACCTGAAGGGGGTGCGACTGAAGCTTTCTTT.